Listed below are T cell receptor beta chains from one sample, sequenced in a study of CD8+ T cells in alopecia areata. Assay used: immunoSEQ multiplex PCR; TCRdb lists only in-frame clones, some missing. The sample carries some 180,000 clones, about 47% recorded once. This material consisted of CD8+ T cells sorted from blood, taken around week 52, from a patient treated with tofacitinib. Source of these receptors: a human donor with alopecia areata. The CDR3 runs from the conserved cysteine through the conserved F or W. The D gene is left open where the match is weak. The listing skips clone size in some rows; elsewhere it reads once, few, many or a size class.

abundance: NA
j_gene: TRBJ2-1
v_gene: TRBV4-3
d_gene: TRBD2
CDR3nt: TGCGCCAGCAGCCAAGATTCGCTGGCTAGCGGGAGTTACAATGAGCAGTTCTTC
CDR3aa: CASSQDSLASGSYNEQFF

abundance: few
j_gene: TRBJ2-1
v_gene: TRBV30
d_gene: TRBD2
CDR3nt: TGTGCCTGGCTAGCGGGGGACCTGGATGAGCAGTTCTTC
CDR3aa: CAWLAGDLDEQFF

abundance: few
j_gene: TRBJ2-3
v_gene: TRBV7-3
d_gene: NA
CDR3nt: TGTGCCAGCAGCTTAAATGGAGGCACAGATACGCAGTATTTT
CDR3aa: CASSLNGGTDTQYF

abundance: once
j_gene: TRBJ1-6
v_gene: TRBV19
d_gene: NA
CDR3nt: TGTGCCAGTAGTCCGCGGGGCTCGGGGTCACCCCTCCACTTT
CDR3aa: CASSPRGSGSPLHF

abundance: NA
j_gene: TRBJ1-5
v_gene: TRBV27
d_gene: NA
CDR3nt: TGTGCCAGCAGCCACCGGACTATGGACGGTAATCAGCCCCAGCATTTT
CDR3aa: CASSHRTMDGNQPQHF

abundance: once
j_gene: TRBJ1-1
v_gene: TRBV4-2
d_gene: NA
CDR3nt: TGTGCCAGCAGCCAAGATTATTTCGACGGCGGGTTTACTGAAGCTTTCTTT
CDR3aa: CASSQDYFDGGFTEAFF

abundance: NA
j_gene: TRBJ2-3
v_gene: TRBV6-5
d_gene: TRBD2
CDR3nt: TGTGCCAGCAGTTACTTGGGACTAGTCCAAGATACGCAGTATTTT
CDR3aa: CASSYLGLVQDTQYF

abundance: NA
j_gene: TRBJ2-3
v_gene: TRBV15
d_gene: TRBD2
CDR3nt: TGTGCCACCAGCAGAGAGACTAGCGGGGGGGGCACAGATACGCAGTATTTT
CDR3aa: CATSRETSGGGTDTQYF

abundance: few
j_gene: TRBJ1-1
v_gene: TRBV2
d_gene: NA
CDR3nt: TGTGCCAGCAGTGAAGTCACTGAAGCTTTCTTT
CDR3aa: CASSEVTEAFF

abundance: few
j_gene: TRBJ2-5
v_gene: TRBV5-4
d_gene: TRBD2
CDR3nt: TGTGCCAGCAGCTCTGGGGGGGGAGAGACCCAGTACTTC
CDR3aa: CASSSGGGETQYF

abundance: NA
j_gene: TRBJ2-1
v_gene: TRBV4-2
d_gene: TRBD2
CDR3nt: TGTGCCAGCAGCCAAGAGGGAAGCGGGGGGCACAATGAGCAGTTCTTC
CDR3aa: CASSQEGSGGHNEQFF

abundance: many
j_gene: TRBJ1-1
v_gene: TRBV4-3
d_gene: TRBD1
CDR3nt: TGCGCCAGCAGCCAAGATTGGGGACAGGGGGACTTGGGCACTGAAGCTTTCTTT
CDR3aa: CASSQDWGQGDLGTEAFF